This T cell receptor (beta chain) comes out of a study of blood T cell repertoires in COVID-19. Only in-frame clones appear in the TCRdb table, and some are missing; sequencing was by immunoSEQ multiplex PCR. This repertoire shows fewer than 300,000 clones, around four fifths found once; its top ten account for approximately 10%. Sequencing used peripheral blood. The sequence derives from a woman aged 50 to 60 who had recovered from COVID-19.

In DNA, the CDR3 is TGTGCCAGCAGCTTGTCAAGAACTAGCGGGAGTGACTATGAGCAGTTCTTC. Its protein product is CASSLSRTSGSDYEQFF. V usage is TRBV7-8 and J usage is TRBJ2-1, with 11 bases fitting TRBD2. Germline V gene lookup returns CDR1 SGHVS and CDR2 FQNEAQ. Trimming took 3 bases from V and 8 from J; bases not matched to a gene: 12. The CDR3 is 17 residues long.